The source of this T cell receptor (beta chain) is a study of T cell clonality in common variable immunodeficiency. General study results and limits: Fewer deletions and N-nucleotide insertions were reportedly seen in common variable immunodeficiency TCR beta sequences.

The repertoire was sequenced with immunoSEQ multiplex PCR; TCRdb's copy has only in-frame clones and lacks some. This sample's table has roughly 16,000 clones. Trimming shortened V by 6 bases and J by 4 bases, and 12 bases separated the two germline ends. Germline CDR1 is SQVTM and CDR2 is ANQGSEA. There are 12 residues in the CDR3. Comment on this clone: What it recognizes is unknown. The read ends 3 residues before the CDR3 terminus; that terminus is restored from the germline J gene.

This TCR derives from a human donor with common variable immunodeficiency. V and J are TRBV29-1 and TRBJ2-5, with D possibly matching TRBD2 (5 bases). Input material: peripheral blood mononuclear cells. The CDR3 reads CSVAQAGETQYF. CDR3 bases read: TGCAGCGTAGCTCAGGCGGGAGAGACC.